This T cell receptor beta chain derives from a study of T cells in Graves' hyperthyroidism and ophthalmopathy (dated by TCRdb to between 2018 and 2021). About the full investigation: Peripheral blood was sampled at the time of initial diagnosis, prior to any treatment. TCR V-J signatures able to tell the groups apart were searched for in a discovery cohort of 100 patients, of whom more than 40 had Graves' ophthalmopathy and around 57 had stable Graves' hyperthyroidism. Whether ophthalmopathy could be predicted prospectively was tested in an independent validation cohort made up of fewer than 20 hyperthyroidism patients plus 17 patients who later progressed to ophthalmopathy. The 100 or so discovery patients were randomly divided into training and test sets at a 7:3 ratio. The study also compared thyroid tissue and blood T-cell repertoires from over 5 Graves' hyperthyroidism patients. Once sampling was done, hyperthyroidism patients were given methimazole at a starting dose of 30 mg daily, whereas ophthalmopathy patients were given high-dose intravenous methylprednisolone. According to the paper, TCR Vbeta CDR3 sequencing was carried out on about 140 peripheral blood samples, which came from around 43 ophthalmopathy, 75 or so hyperthyroidism and about 17 progressor patients.

At the junction V is shortened by 0 bases and J by 7 bases; bases outside the gene matches: 1. The CDR3 sequence holds 15 residues, the cysteine and phenylalanine included. Just the 45-base CDR3 DNA is kept, in frame starting at base 1. Per the germline V gene, SGDLS is the CDR1 and YYNGEE is the CDR2. Notes on this clonotype: Its antigen specificity is not known. No base qualities exist here, and no much larger clone lies one base off it.

TCR beta CDR3 regions were amplified from RNA transcripts. For the first round of RT-PCR on the TCR CDR3, the HTBI primer set was used together with the Qiagen OneStep RT-PCR kit. Libraries were constructed in a second round of multiplex PCR, after which size selection and purification were carried out. Libraries were sequenced paired-end with 100 bp reads on an Illumina HiSeq2000. Processing in the source paper ran as follows. SOAPnuke was used to process the raw data, removing reads that contained adapters or uncalled bases, had a mean Phred below 15, or lacked an exact match to the constant primer or identifier. High-quality paired reads were merged with COPE v1.2.5, and unique nucleotide sequences were defined as clonotypes. MiTCR v1.1 was used to align the clonotypes against IMGT TRBV, TRBD and TRBJ reference segments. The analysis was restricted to V-J combinations with a frequency above 0.0001, which together covered about 99% of the repertoires. The TCS score was defined as the ratio of F50 (clonal expansion) to E x V (chaos), calculated using BLOSUM62-based TCRdist between CDR3 peptides within each V-J. Welch's t-statistics and random forest reduced 450 to 600 V-J features to under 15, which were used in a naive Bayes classifier (R e1071). The similarity between thyroid and blood repertoires was quantified using the Morisita-Horn index. The raw public reads went through TCRdb reprocessing: fastp at Q25, MiXCR clone calling, in-frame beta chains kept. Every distinct CDR3 protein forms one entry, paired with its most common genes and DNA. The V and J calls here are based on TCRdb, not the publication. The sample includes about 37,000 distinct CDR3 sequences, with roughly 50% observed a single time. The ten largest clones represent under 20% of the sample.

In the ophthalmopathy patients, disease was moderately to severely active, with a Clinical Activity Score of 3 or more, a NOSPECS grade of 4 or more, and a duration of less than 3 months. Patients with uncontrolled infections, other autoimmune diseases, pregnancy or lactation were excluded. Diagnoses were based on clinical symptoms, serum thyroxine and TRAb, thyroid ultrasound and orbital computed tomography. Ficoll-Paque density gradient centrifugation was used to isolate PBMCs from about 9 ml of fresh peripheral blood. Trizol reagent was used to extract total RNA, and RNA quality was then checked on an Agilent 2100 Bioanalyzer. Study-wide conclusions, independent of this receptor: In validation, the model predicted progression to ophthalmopathy a median of roughly 6.5 months before onset, with about 67% sensitivity and about 72% specificity. Sample size was not statistically predetermined, and blinding of investigators to group allocation was not performed. Most expanded thyroid clonotypes (frequency above 0.001) were also detected in blood, suggesting blood repertoires may reflect thyroid immune responses. In cross-validation, a model built on a 13 V-J signature told ophthalmopathy apart from stable hyperthyroidism with about 90% sensitivity and roughly 82% specificity, and in testing the same model reached 80%/75%.

This chain joins TRBV9 to TRBJ1-6; 10 bases in between match TRBD1. The sequence was obtained from a man aged 35 to 55 with Graves' ophthalmopathy. Sequencing used blood. DNA sequence: TGTGCCAGCAGCGTAGGGACAGGGGGAAATTCACCCCTCCACTTT. This translates into CASSVGTGGNSPLHF.